This T cell receptor beta chain was identified during a study of OX40 agonist ivuxolimab in advanced cancers. Overall study findings and caveats: Expanded clones were, on average, more numerous among CD8+ T cells than CD4+.

Trimming shortened V by 2 bases and J by 9 bases, and 14 bases separated the two germline ends. CDR1 and CDR2 from the germline V gene are MNHEY and SMNVEV (reference sequence). The CDR3 runs 14 residues. With regard to this clone: Its specificity is not known.

TCRdb keeps only in-frame clones here, not all; method: immunoSEQ multiplex PCR. The sample lists 65,000 to 90,000 clones; about 90% were seen once. This specimen consisted of CD4+ or CD8+ T cells sorted from blood, obtained in a trial of the OX40 agonist ivuxolimab. This sequence joins TRBV27 and TRBJ2-1; perhaps TRBD2 as D (7 bases). The sequence was obtained from an adult with an advanced solid tumor such as melanoma, head and neck, liver or kidney cancer. CDR3 nucleotides: TGTGCCAGCAGTTTAAGAAGGGGGGGAAGTGAGCAGTTCTTC. Its translation is CASSLRRGGSEQFF.